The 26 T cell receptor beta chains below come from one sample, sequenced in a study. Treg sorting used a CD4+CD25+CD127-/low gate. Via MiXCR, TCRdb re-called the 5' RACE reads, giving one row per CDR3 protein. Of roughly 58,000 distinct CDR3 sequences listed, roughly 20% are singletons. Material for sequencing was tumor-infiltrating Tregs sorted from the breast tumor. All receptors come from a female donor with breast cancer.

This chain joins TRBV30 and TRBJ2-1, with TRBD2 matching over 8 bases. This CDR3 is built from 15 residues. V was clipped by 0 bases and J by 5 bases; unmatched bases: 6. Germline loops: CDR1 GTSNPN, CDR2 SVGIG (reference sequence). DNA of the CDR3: TGTGCCTGGAGTGTAGGAAGCGGGAGAAACAATGAGCAGTTCTTC. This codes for CAWSVGSGRNNEQFF. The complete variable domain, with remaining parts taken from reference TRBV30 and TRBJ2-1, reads SQTIHQWPATLVQPVGSPLSLECTVEGTSNPNLYWYRQAAGRGLQLLFYSVGIGQISSEVPQNLSASRPQDRQFILSSKKLLLSDSGFYLCAWSVGSGRNNEQFFGPGTRLTVL.

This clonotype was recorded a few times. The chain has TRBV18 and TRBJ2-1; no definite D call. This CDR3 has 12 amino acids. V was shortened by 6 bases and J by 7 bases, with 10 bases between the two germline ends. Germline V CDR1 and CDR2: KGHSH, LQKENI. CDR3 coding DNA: TGTGCCAGCTCCCGGGCCAATAATGAGCAGTTCTTC. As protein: CASSRANNEQFF.

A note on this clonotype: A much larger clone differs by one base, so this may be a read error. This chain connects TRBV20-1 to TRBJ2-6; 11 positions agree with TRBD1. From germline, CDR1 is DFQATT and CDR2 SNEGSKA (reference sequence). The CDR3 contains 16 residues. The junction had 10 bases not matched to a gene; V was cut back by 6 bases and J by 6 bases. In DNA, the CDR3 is TGCAGTGCCCCGGACAGGGGGCGGCCTGAGGCCAACGTCCTGACTTTC. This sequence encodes CSAPDRGRPEANVLTF.

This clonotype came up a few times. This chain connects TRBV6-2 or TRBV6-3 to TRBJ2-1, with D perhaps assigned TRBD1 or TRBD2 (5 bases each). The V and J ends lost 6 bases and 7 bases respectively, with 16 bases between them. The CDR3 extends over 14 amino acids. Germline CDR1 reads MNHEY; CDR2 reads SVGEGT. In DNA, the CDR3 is TGTGCCAGCAGGGATGGAGGTTGGGGGAATGAGCAGTTCTTC. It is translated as CASRDGGWGNEQFF.

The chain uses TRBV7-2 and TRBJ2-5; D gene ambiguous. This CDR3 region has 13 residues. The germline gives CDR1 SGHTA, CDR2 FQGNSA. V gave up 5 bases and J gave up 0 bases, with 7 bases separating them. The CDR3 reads CASSIMYQETQYF. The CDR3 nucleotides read TGTGCCAGCAGCATAATGTACCAAGAGACCCAGTACTTC. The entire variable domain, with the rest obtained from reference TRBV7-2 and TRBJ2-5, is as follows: GAGVSQSPSNKVTEKGKDVELRCDPISGHTALYWYRQSLGQGLEFLIYFQGNSAPDKSGLPSDRFSAERTGGSVSTLTIQRTQQEDSAVYLCASSIMYQETQYFGPGTRLLVL.

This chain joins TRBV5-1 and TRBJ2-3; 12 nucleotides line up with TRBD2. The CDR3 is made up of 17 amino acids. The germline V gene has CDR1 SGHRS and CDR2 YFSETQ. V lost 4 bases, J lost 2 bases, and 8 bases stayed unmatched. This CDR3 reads CASSPASGRGFTDTQYF. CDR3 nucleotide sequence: TGCGCCAGCAGCCCCGCTAGCGGGAGGGGTTTCACAGATACGCAGTATTTT.

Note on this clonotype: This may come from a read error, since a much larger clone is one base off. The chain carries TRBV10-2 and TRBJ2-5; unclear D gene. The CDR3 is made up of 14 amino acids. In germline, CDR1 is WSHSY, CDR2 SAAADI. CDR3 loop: CASKVSLAQETRYF. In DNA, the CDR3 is TGCGCCAGCAAAGTTAGTCTGGCCCAAGAGACCCGGTACTTC.

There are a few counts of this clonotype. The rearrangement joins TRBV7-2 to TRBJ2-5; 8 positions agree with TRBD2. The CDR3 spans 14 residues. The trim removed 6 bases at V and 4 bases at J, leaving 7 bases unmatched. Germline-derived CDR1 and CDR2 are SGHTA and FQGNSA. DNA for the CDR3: TGTGCCAGCAGTAGAAGCGGGAGAAGAGAGACCCAGTACTTC. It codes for CASSRSGRRETQYF.

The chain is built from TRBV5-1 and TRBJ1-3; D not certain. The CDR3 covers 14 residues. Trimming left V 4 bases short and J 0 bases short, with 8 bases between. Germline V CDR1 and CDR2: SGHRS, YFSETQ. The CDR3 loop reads CASSPSSSGNTIYF. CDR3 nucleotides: TGCGCCAGCAGCCCGTCGAGCTCTGGAAACACCATATATTTT.

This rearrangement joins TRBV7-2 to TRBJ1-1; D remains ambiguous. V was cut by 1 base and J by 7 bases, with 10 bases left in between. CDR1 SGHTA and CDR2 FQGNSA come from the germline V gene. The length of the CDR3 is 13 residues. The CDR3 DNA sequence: TGTGCCAGCAGCTTAGTTGCCCGGCTTGAAGCTTTCTTT. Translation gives CASSLVARLEAFF.

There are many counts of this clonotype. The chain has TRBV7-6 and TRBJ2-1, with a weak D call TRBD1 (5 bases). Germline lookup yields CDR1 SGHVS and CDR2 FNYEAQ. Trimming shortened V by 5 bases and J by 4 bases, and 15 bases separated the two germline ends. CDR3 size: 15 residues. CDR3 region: CASSLSLNRYNEQFF. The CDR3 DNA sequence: TGTGCCAGCAGCCTCAGTTTAAACAGGTACAATGAGCAGTTCTTC.

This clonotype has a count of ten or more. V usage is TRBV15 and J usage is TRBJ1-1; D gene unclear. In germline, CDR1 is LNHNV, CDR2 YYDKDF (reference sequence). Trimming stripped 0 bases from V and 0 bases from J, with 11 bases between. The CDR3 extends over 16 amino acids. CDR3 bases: TGTGCCACCAGCAGAGATATGAACACCATGAACACTGAAGCTTTCTTT. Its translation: CATSRDMNTMNTEAFF.

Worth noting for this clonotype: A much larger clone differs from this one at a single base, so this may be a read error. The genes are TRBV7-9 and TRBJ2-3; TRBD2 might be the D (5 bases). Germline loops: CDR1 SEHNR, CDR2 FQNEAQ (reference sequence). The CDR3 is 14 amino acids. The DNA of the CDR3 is TGTGCCAGCAGCTTATCGACGGGAACAGATACGCAGTGTTTT. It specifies CASSLSTGTDTQCF.

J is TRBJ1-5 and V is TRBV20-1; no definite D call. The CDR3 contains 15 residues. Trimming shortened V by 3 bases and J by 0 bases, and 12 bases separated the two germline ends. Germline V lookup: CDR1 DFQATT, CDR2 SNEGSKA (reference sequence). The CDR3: CSASTRTYSNQPQHF. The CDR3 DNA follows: TGCAGTGCTAGCACCAGGACTTATAGCAATCAGCCCCAGCATTTT.

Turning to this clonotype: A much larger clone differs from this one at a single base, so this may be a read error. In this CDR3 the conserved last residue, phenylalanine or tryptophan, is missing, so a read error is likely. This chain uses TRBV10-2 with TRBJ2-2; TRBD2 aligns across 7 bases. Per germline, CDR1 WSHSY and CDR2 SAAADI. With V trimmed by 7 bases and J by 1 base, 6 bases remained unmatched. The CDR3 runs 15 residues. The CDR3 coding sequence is TGCGCCAGCAACCCAGGACTAGGGAACACCGGGGAGCTGTTTTCT. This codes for CASNPGLGNTGELFS.

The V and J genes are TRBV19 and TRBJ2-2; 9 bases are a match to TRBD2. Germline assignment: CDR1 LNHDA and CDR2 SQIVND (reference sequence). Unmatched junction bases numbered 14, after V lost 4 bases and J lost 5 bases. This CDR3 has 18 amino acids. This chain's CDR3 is CASSTSGAGGLKTGELFF. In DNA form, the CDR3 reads TGTGCCAGTAGTACCTCCGGAGCGGGAGGTCTGAAGACCGGGGAGCTGTTTTTT.

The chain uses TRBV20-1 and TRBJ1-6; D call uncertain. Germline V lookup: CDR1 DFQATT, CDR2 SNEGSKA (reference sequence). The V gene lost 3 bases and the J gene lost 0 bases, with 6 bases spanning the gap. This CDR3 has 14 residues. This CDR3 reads CSASPDSYNSPLHF. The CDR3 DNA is TGCAGTGCTAGTCCGGACTCCTATAATTCACCCCTCCACTTT.

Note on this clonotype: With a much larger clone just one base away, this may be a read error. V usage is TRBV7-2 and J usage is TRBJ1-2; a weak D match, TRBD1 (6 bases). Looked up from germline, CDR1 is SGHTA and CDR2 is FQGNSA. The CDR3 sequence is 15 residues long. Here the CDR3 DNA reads TGTGCCAGCAGCTTACAACAGGGACTAGGCTATGGCTACGCCTTC. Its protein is CASSLQQGLGYGYAF.

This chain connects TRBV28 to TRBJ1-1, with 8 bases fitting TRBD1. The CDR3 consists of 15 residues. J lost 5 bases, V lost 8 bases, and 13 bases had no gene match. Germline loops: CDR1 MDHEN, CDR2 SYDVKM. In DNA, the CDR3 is TGTGCCAGCTTTGAGCAGCCCAGGGGGCGAACTGAAGCTTTCTTT. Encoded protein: CASFEQPRGRTEAFF.

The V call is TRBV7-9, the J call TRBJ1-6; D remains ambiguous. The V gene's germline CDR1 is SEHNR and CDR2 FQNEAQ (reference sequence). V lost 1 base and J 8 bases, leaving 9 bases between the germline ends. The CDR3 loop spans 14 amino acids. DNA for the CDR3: TGTGCCAGCAGCTTAGGCAGAGATGATTCACCCCTCCACTTT. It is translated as CASSLGRDDSPLHF.

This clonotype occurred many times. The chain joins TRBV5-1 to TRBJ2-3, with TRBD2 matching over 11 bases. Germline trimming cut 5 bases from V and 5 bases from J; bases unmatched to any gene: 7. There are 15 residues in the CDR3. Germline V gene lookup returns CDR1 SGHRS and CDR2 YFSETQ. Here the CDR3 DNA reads TGCGCCAGCAGGTCCCTAGCGGGAGGTGAAGATACGCAGTATTTT. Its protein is CASRSLAGGEDTQYF. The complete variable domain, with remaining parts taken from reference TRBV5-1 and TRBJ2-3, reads KAGVTQTPRYLIKTRGQQVTLSCSPISGHRSVSWYQQTPGQGLQFLFEYFSETQRNKGNFPGRFSGRQFSNSRSEMNVSTLELGDSALYLCASRSLAGGEDTQYFGPGTRLTVL.

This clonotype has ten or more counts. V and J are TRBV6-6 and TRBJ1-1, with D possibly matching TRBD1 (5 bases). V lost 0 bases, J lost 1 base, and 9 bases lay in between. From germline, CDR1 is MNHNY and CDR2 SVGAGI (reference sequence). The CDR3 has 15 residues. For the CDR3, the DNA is TGTGCCAGCAGTTACTCGGAGGGGAGGAACACTGAAGCTTTCTTT. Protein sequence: CASSYSEGRNTEAFF.

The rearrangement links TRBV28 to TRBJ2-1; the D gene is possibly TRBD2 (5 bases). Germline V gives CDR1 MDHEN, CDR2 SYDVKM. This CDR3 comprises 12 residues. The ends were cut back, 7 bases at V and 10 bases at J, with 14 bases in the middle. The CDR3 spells CASTPGGWEQFF. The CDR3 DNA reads TGTGCCAGCACCCCGGGCGGGTGGGAGCAGTTCTTC.

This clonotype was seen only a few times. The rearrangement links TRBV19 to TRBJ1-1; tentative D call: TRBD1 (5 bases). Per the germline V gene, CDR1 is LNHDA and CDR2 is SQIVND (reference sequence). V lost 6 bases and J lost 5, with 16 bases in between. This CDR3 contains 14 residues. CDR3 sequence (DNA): TGTGCCAGTAGCACGAGTAGGGGTCAGACTGAAGCTTTCTTT. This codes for CASSTSRGQTEAFF.

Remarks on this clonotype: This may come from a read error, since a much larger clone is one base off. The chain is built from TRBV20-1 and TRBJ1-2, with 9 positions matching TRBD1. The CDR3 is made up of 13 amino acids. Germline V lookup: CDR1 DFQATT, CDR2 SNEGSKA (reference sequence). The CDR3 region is CSAKDRGSYAYTF. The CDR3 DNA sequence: TGCAGTGCTAAGGACAGGGGCTCGTATGCCTACACCTTC.

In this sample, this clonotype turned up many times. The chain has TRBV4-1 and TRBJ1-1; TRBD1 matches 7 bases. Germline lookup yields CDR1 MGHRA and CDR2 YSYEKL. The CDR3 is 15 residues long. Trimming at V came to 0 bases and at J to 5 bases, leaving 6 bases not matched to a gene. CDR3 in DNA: TGCGCCAGCAGCCAAGATTTTTACAGGGGTACTGAAGCTTTCTTT. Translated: CASSQDFYRGTEAFF.